The TCR beta chain under discussion was sequenced for a study of a mutant IDH1 vaccine in newly diagnosed glioma. The overall study: Beginning 4-6 weeks after radiotherapy alone, or with temozolomide cycles, vaccination took place. Most had both radiotherapy and temozolomide beforehand; others had only one. Study findings and constraints: Seemingly, top peripheral T cell clonotype changes bore no relation to pseudoprogression.

The CDR3 runs 16 residues. Trimming removed 1 base at V and 5 bases at J, with 17 bases between. Germline assignment: CDR1 MDHEN and CDR2 SYDVKM. TCRdb keeps only in-frame clones here, not all; method: immunoSEQ multiplex PCR. Found here are tens of thousands of clones, 78% of them singletons; the top ten hold around 4.9%. Details on this clone: Its target is unknown.

Regarding time point: week 5, during vaccination. With topical imiquimod, each dose of the vaccine consisted of 300 ug of mutant IDH1 20-mer peptide. Donor diagnoses consisted of new WHO grade 3 or 4 IDH1-mutant, ATRX-lost astrocytomas. The chain employs TRBV28 and TRBJ1-2, with D unclear. This receptor was identified in a man over 45 with glioma. This specimen was PBMCs, taken from a glioma patient whose treatment included an IDH1 peptide vaccine. Here the CDR3 DNA reads TGTGCCAGCAGTTTATTCCCGGGATTGGGGTTTTATGGCTACACCTTC. Translating it yields CASSLFPGLGFYGYTF.